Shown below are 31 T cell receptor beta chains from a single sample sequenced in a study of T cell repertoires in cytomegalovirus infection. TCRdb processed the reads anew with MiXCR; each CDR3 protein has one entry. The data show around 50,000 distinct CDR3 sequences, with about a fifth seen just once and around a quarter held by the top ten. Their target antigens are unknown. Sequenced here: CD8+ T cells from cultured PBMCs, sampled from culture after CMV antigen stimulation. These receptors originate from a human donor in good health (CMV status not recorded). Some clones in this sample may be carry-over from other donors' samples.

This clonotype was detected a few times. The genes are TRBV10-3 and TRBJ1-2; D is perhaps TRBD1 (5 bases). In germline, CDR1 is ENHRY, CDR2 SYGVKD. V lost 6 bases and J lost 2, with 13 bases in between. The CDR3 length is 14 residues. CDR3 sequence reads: CAISGLDRNYGYTF. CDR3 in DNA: TGTGCCATCAGCGGCCTAGACAGAAACTATGGCTACACCTTC.

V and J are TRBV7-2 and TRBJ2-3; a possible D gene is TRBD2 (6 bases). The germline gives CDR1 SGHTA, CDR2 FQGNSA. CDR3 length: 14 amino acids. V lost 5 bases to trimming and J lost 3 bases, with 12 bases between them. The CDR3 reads CASSPGRGTDTQYF. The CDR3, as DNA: TGTGCCAGCAGCCCGGGCCGGGGGACAGATACGCAGTATTTT.

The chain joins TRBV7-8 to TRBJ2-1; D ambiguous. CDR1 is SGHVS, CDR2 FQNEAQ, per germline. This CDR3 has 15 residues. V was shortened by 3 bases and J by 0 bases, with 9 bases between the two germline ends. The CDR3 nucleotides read TGTGCCAGCAGCTTTCCGGCAGGCTCCTACAATGAGCAGTTCTTC. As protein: CASSFPAGSYNEQFF.

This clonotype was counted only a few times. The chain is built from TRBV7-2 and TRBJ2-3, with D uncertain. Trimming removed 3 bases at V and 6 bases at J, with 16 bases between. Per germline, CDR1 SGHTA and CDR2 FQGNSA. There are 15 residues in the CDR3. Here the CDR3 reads CASSLRLQPGDTQYF. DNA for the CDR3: TGTGCCAGCAGCTTGAGACTCCAGCCGGGCGATACGCAGTATTTT.

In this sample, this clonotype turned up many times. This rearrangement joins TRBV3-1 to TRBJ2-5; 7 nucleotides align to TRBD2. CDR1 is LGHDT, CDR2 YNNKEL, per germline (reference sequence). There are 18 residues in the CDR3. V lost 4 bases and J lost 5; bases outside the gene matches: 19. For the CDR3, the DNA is TGTGCCAGCAGCCCCCGTCGGGGGGAGGGCCCTCGGGAGGAGACCCAGTACTTC. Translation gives CASSPRRGEGPREETQYF.

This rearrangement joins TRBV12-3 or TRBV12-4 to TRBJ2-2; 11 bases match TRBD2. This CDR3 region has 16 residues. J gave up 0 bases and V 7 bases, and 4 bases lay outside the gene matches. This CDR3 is CASNPGLAANTGELFF. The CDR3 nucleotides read TGTGCCAGCAACCCGGGACTAGCGGCGAACACCGGGGAGCTGTTTTTT.

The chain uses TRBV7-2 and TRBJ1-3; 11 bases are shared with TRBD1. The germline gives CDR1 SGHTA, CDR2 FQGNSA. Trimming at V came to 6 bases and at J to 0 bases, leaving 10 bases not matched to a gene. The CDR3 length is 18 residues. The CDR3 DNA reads TGTGCCAGCAGTCTCCGGGACAGGGGGTTGAGCTCTGGAAACACCATATATTTT. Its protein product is CASSLRDRGLSSGNTIYF.

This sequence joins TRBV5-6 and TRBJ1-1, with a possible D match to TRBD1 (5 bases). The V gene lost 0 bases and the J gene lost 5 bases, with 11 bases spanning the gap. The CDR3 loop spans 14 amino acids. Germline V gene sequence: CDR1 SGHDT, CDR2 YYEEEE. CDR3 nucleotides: TGTGCCAGCAGCTTGGTACCTGGGGGAACTGAAGCTTTCTTT. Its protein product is CASSLVPGGTEAFF.

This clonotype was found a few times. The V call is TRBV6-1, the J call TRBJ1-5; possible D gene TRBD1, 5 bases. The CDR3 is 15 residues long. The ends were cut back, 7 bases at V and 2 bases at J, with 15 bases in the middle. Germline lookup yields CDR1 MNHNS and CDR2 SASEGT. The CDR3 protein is CASTAWQGGNQPQHF. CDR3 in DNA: TGTGCCAGCACCGCTTGGCAGGGAGGCAATCAGCCCCAGCATTTT.

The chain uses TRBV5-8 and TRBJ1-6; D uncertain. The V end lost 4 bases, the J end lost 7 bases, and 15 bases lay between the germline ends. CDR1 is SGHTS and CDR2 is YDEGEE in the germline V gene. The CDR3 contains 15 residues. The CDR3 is CASSSAKGRNSPLHF. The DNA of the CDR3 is TGTGCCAGCAGCAGTGCGAAGGGAAGAAATTCACCCCTCCACTTT.

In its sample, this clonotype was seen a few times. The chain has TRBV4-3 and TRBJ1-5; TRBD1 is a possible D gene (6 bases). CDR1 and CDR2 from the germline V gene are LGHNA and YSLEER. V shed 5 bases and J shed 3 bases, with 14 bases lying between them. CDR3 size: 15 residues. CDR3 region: CASSSKRGHNQPQHF. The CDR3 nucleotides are TGCGCCAGCAGCTCCAAACGGGGGCACAATCAGCCCCAGCATTTT.

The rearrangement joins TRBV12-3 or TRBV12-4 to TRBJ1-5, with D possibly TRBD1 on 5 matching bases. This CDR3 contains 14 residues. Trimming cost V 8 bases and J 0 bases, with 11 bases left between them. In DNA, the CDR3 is TGTGCCAGCGGCCTACAGGCTAGCAATCAGCCCCAGCATTTT. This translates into CASGLQASNQPQHF.

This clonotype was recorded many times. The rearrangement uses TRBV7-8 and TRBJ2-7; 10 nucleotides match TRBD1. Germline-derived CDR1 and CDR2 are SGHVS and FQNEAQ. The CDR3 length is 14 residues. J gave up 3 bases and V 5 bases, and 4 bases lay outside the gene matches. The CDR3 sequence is CASSPWTGGYEQYF. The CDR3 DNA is TGTGCCAGCAGCCCATGGACAGGGGGCTACGAGCAGTACTTC.

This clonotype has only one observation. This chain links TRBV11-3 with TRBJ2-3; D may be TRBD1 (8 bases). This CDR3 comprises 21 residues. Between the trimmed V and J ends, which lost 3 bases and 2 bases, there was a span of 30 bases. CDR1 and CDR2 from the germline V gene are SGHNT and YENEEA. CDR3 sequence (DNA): TGTGCCAGCAGCTTCAACCTACCGCCCCCGACAGGGGAGGGCCACACAGATACGCAGTATTTT. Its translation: CASSFNLPPPTGEGHTDTQYF.

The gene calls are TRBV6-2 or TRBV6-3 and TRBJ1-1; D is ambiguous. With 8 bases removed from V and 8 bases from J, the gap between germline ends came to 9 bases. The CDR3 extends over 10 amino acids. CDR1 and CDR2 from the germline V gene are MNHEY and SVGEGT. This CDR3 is CASGNAEAFF. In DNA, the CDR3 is TGTGCCAGCGGAAACGCGGAAGCTTTCTTT.

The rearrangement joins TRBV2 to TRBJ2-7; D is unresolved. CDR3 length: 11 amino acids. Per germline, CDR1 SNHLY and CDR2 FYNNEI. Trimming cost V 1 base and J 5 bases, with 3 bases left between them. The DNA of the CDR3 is TGTGCCAGCAGTGAAGGGAACGAGCAGTACTTC. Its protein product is CASSEGNEQYF.

The CDR3 protein is CTSRFIAELNEQFF. The DNA for the CDR3 is TGTACCAGCAGATTCATAGCGGAACTTAATGAGCAGTTCTTC. The chain joins TRBV7-2 to TRBJ2-1, with D possibly matching TRBD2 (6 bases). Germline CDR1 is SGHTA and CDR2 is FQGNSA. This CDR3 has 14 residues. V was pared by 6 bases and J by 7 bases, with 16 bases between.

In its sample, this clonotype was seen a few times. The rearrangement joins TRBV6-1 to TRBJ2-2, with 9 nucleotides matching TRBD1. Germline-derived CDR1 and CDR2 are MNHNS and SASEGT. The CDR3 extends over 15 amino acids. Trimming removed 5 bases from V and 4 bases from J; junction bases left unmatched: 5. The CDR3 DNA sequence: TGTGCCAGCAGTTTTACAGGGGGCGGCACCGGGGAGCTGTTTTTT. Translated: CASSFTGGGTGELFF.

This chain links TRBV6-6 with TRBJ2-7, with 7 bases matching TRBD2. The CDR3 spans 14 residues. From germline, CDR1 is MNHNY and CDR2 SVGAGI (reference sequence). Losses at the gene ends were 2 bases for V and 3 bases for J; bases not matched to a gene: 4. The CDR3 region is CASSYGREDYEQYF. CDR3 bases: TGTGCCAGCAGTTACGGACGGGAGGACTACGAGCAGTACTTC.

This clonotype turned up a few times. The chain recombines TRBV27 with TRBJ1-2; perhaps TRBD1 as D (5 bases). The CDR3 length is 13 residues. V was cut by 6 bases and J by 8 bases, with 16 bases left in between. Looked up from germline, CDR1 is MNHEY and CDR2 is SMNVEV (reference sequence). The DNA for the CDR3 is TGTGCCAGCAGCTTCCGAGGCCGGGACGGCTACACCTTC. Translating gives CASSFRGRDGYTF.

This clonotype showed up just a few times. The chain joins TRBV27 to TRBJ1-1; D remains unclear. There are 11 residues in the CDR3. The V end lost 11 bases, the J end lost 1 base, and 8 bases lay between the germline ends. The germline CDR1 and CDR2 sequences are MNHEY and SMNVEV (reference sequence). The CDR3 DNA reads TGTGCCGTCCTCAAGAACACTGAAGCTTTCTTT. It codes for CAVLKNTEAFF.

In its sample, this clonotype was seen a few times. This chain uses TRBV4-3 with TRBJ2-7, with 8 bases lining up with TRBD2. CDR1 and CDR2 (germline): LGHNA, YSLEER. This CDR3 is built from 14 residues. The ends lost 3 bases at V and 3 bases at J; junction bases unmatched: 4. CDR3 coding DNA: TGCGCCAGCAGCCACACCGGGACTAGCTACGAGCAGTACTTC. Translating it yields CASSHTGTSYEQYF.

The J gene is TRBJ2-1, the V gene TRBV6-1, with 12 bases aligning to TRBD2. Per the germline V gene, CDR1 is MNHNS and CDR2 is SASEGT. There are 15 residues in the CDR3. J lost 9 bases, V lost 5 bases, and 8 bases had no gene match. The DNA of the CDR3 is TGTGCCAGCAGTCAGACTAGCGGGGGTGGCAGTGAGCAGTTCTTC. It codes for CASSQTSGGGSEQFF.

The CDR3 sequence is CASSLLPLHGVTDTQYF. The CDR3 region has the DNA TGTGCCAGCAGTTTATTACCGCTGCACGGGGTCACAGATACGCAGTATTTT. V and J are TRBV27 and TRBJ2-3; a weak D match, TRBD2 (5 bases). Trimming shortened V by 1 base and J by 2 bases, and 16 bases separated the two germline ends. The CDR3 totals 17 residues. Germline V gives CDR1 MNHEY, CDR2 SMNVEV (reference sequence).

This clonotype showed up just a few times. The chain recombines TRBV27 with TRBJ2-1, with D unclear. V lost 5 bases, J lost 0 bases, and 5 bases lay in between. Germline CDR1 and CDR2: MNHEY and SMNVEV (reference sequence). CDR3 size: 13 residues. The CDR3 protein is CASSLRSYNEQFF. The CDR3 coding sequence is TGTGCCAGCAGTCTCCGCTCCTACAATGAGCAGTTCTTC.

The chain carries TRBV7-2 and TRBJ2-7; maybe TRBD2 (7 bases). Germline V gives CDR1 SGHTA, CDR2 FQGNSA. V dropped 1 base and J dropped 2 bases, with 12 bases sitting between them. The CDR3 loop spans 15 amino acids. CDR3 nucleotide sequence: TGTGCCAGCAGCTTAGGGGCGGGGGCCACCTACGAGCAGTACTTC. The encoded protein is CASSLGAGATYEQYF.

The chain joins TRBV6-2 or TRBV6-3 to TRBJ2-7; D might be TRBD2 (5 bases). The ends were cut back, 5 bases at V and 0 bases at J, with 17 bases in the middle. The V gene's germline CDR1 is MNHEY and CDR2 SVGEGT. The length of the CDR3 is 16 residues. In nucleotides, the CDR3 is TGTGCCAGCAGTCTTTCGTCCGGGATTAGCTCCTACGAGCAGTACTTC. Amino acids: CASSLSSGISSYEQYF.

CDR3 sequence reads: CASSVGQSYEQYF. Here the CDR3 DNA reads TGTGCCAGCAGCGTAGGACAGTCCTACGAGCAGTACTTC. The chain is built from TRBV9 and TRBJ2-7; TRBD1 might be the D (5 bases). The CDR3 is 13 residues long. The germline V gene encodes CDR1 SGDLS and CDR2 YYNGEE. Trimming left V 0 bases short and J 1 base short, with 5 bases between. The entire variable domain, with the rest obtained from reference TRBV9 and TRBJ2-7, is as follows: DSGVTQTPKHLITATGQRVTLRCSPRSGDLSVYWYQQSLDQGLQFLIQYYNGEERAKGNILERFSAQQFPDLHSELNLSSLELGDSALYFCASSVGQSYEQYFGPGTRLTVT.

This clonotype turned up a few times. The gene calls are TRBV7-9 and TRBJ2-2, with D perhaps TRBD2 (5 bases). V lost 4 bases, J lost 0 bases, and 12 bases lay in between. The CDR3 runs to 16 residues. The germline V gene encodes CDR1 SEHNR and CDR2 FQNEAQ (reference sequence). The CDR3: CASSSREGTNTGELFF. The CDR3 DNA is TGTGCCAGCAGCTCGAGAGAGGGAACGAACACCGGGGAGCTGTTTTTT.

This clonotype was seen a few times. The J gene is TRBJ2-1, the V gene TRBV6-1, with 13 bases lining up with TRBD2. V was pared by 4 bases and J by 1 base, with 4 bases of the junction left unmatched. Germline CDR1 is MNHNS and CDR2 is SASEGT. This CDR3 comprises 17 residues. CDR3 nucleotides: TGTGCCAGCAGTGGACTAGCGGGAGGAGATTCCTACAATGAGCAGTTCTTC. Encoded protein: CASSGLAGGDSYNEQFF.

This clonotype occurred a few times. The CDR3 protein is CASSIGGQGIQPQHF. CDR3 nucleotides: TGTGCCAGTAGTATAGGGGGGCAGGGAATTCAGCCCCAGCATTTT. The chain combines TRBV19 with TRBJ1-5; TRBD1 is a possible D gene (6 bases). The germline gives CDR1 LNHDA, CDR2 SQIVND (reference sequence). The CDR3 is made up of 15 amino acids. Trimming removed 1 base at V and 6 bases at J, with 13 bases between.